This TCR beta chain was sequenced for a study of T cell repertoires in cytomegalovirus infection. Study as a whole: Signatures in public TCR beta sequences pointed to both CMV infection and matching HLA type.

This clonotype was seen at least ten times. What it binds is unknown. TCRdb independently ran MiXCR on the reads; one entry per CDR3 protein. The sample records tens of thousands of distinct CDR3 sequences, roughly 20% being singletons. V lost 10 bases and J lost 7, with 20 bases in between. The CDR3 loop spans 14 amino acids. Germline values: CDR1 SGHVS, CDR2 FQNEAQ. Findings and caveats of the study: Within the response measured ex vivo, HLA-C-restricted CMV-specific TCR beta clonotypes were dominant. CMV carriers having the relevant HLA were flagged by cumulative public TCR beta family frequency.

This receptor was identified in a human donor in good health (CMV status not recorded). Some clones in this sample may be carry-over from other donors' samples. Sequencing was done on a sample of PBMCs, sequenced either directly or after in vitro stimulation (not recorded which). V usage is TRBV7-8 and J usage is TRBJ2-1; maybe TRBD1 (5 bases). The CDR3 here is CATGKNPPVNEQFF. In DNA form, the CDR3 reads TGTGCCACAGGGAAGAACCCCCCTGTGAATGAGCAGTTCTTC.